The clone carrying this TCR beta chain showed up just once. Its target is not known. This sample stems from a study of graft-versus-host responses after intestinal transplantation. Study results and limitations: There were GvH clones found in recipient marrow, and some of them appeared first in ileum or blood.

Germline V gene lookup returns CDR1 SQVTM and CDR2 ANQGSEA. After removal of 6 bases from V and 7 bases from J, the junction contained 7 bases not matched to a gene. This CDR3 region has 13 residues. The assay was immunoSEQ multiplex PCR, and TCRdb's table has in-frame clones only and misses some. The sample has over 90,000 clones, 90% to 95% seen once. This chain uses TRBV29-1 with TRBJ1-4; 8 positions match TRBD1. The sequence was obtained from a human donor who was the organ donor for an intestinal transplant. Specimen: unstimulated CD4+ T cells sorted from spleen or lymph node cells, collected before transplant. The CDR3 sequence is CSVADRVGEKLFF. Here the CDR3 DNA reads TGCAGCGTGGCGGACAGGGTGGGTGAAAAACTGTTTTTT. Based on the CDR3 plus reference TRBV29-1 and TRBJ1-4, the full variable domain is SAVISQKPSRDICQRGTSLTIQCQVDSQVTMMFWYRQQPGQSLTLIATANQGSEATYESGFVIDKFPISRPNLTFSTLTVSNMSPEDSSIYLCSVADRVGEKLFFGSGTQLSVL.